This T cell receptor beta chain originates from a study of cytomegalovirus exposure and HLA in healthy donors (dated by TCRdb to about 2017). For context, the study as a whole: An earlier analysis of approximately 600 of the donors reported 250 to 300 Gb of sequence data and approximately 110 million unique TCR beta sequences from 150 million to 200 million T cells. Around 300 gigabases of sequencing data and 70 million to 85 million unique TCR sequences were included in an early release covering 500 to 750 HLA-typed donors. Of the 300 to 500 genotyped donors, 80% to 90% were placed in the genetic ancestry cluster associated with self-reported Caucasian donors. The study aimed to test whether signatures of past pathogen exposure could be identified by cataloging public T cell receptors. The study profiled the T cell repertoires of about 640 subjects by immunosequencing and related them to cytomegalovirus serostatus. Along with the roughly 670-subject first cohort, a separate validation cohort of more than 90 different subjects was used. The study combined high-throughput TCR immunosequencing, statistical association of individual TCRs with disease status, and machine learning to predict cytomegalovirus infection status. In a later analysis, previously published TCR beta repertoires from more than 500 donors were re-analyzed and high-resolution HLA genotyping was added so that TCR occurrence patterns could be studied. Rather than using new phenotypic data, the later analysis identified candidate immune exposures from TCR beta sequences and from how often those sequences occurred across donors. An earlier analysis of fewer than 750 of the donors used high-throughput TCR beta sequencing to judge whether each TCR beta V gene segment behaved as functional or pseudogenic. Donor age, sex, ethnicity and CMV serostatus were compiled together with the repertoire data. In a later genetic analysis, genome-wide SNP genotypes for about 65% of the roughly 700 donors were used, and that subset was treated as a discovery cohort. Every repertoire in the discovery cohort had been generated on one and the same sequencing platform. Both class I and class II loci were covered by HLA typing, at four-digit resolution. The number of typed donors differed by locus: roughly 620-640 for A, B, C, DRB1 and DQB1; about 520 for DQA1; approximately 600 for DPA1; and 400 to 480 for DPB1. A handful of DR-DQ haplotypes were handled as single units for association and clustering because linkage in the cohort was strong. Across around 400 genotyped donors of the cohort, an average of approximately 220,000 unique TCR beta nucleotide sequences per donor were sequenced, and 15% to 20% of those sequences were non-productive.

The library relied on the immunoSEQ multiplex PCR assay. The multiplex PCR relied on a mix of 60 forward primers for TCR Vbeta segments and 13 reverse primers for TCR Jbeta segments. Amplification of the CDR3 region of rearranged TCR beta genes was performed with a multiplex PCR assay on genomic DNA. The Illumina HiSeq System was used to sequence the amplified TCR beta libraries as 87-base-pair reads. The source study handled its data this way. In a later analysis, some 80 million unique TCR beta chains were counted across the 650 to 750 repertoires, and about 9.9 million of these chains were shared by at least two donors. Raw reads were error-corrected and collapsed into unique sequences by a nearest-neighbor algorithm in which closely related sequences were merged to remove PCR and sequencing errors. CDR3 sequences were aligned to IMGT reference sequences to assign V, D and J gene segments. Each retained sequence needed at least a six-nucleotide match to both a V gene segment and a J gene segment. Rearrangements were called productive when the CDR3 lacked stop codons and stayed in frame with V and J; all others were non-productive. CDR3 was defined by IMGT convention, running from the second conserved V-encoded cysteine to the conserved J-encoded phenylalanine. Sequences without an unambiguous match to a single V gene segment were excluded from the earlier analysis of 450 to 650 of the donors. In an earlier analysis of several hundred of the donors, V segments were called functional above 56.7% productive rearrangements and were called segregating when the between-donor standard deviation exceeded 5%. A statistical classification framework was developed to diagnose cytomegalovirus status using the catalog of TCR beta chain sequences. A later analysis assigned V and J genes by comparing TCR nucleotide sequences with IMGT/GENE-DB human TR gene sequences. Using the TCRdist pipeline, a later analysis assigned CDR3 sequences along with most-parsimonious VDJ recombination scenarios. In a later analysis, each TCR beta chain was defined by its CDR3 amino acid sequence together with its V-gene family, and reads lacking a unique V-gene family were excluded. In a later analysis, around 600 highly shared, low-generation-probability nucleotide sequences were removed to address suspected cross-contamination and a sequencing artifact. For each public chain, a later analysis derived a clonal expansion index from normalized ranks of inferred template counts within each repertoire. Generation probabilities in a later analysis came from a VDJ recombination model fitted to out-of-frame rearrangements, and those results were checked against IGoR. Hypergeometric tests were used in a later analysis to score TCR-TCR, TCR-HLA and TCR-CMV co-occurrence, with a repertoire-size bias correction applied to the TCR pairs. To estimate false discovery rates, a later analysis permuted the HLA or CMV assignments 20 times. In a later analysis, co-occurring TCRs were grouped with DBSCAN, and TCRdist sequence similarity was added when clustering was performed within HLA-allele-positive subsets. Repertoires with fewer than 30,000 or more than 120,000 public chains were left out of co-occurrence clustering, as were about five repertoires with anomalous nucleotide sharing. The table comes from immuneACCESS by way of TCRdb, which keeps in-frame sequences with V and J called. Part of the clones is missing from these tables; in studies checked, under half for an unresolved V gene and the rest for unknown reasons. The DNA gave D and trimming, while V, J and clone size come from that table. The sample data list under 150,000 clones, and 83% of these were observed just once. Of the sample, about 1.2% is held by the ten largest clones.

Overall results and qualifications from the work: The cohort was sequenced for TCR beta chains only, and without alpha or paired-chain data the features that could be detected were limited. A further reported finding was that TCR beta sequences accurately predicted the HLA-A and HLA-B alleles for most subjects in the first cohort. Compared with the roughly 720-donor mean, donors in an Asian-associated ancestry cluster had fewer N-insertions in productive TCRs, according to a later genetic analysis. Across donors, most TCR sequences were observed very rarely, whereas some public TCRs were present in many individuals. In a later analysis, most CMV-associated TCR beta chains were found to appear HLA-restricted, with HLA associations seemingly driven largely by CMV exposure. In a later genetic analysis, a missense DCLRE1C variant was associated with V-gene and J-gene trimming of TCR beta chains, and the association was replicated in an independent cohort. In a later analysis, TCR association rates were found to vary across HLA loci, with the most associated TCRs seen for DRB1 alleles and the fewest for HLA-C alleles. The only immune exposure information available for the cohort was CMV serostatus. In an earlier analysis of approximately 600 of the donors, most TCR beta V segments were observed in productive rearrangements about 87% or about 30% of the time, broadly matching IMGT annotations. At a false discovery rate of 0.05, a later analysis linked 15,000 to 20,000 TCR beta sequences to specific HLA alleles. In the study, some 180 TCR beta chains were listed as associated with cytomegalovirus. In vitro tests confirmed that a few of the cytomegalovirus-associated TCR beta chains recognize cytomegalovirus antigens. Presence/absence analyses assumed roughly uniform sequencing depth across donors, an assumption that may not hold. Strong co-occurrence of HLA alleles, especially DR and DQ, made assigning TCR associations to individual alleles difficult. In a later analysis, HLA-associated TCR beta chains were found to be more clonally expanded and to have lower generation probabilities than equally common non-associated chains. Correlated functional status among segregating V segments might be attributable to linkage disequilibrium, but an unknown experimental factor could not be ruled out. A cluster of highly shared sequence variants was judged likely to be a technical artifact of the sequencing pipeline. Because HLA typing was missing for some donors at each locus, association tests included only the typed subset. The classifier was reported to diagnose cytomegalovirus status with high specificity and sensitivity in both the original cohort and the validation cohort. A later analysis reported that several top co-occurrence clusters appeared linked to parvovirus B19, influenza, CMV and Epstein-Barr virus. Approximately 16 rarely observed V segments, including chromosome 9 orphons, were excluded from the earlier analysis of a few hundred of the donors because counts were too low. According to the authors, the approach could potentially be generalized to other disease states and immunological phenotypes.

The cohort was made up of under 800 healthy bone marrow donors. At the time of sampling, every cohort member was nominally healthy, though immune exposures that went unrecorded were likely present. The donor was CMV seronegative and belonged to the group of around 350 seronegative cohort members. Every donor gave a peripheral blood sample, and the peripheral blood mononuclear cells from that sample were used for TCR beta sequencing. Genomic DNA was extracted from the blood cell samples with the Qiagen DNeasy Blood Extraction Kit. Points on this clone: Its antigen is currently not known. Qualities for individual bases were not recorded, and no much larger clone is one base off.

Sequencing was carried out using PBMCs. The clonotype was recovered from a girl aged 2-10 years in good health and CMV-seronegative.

At the DNA level, the sequence is TGTGCCAGCAGCTTAGCGGGGACAGGGAGGACTGAAGCTTTCTTT. Translated, this is CASSLAGTGRTEAFF. The chain uses TRBV7-9 and TRBJ1-1, with 9 middle bases fitting TRBD1. In the germline V gene (reference sequence), CDR1 corresponds to SEHNR and CDR2 to FQNEAQ. The CDR3 starts with the cysteine, ends with the phenylalanine, and has 15 residues. Of the read, only the CDR3 DNA is kept; its 45 bases are in frame from base 1. V trim: 0 bases; J trim: 5 bases; unmatched bases: 4.